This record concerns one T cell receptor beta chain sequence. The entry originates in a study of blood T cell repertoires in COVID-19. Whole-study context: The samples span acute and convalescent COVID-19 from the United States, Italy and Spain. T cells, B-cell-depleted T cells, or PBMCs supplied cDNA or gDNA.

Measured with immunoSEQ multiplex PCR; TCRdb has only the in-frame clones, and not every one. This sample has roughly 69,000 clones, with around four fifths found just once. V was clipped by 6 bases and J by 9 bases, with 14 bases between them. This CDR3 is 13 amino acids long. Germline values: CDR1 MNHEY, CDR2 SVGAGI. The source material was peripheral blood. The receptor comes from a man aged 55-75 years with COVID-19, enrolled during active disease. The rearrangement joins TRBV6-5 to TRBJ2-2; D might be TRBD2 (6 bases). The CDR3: CASRGGTARELFF. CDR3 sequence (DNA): TGTGCCAGCAGAGGAGGGACCGCCCGGGAGCTGTTTTTT.